These 26 T cell receptor beta chains were sequenced from one sample in a study of CD8 T cells in Susac syndrome. Random hexamers were used to reverse transcribe roughly 0.5 to 1 ug of RNA. MiXCR, applied by TCRdb to the immunoSEQ multiplex PCR reads, yields one record per CDR3 protein. The sample consists of roughly 150,000 distinct CDR3 sequences, approximately 93% of them appearing once. The material sequenced was CD8+ T cells from PBMCs. These receptors were collected from a human donor with multiple sclerosis.

The rearrangement joins TRBV4-1 to TRBJ2-1; D is undetermined. Germline V lookup: CDR1 MGHRA, CDR2 YSYEKL. The CDR3 covers 13 residues. The ends were cut back, 0 bases at V and 9 bases at J, with 9 bases in the middle. In DNA, the CDR3 is TGCGCCAGCAGCCAAGAAGGCCAGCGTGAGCAGTTCTTC. It translates to CASSQEGQREQFF.

The gene calls are TRBV29-1 and TRBJ1-1, with D uncertain. This CDR3 contains 14 residues. Trimming removed 1 base at V and 1 base at J, with 10 bases between. The germline V gene has CDR1 SQVTM and CDR2 ANQGSEA. CDR3 bases: TGCAGCGTTGAAGGCGATCCCCGGAACACTGAAGCTTTCTTT. Amino acid sequence: CSVEGDPRNTEAFF.

The rearrangement uses TRBV20-1 and TRBJ2-5; D call uncertain. Trimming removed 5 bases at V and 7 bases at J, with 8 bases between. This CDR3 is 10 amino acids long. Per germline, CDR1 DFQATT and CDR2 SNEGSKA (reference sequence). The CDR3 here is CSARWGTQYF. CDR3 DNA sequence: TGCAGTGCTCGATGGGGGACCCAGTACTTC.

The chain couples TRBV28 to TRBJ2-2; D perhaps matches TRBD1 (6 bases). The CDR3 is 14 amino acids. In germline, CDR1 is MDHEN, CDR2 SYDVKM. Between the trimmed V and J ends, which lost 0 bases and 5 bases, there was a span of 7 bases. The CDR3 DNA reads as TGTGCCAGCAGTTTATGGGGGGCTACCGGGGAGCTGTTTTTT. It encodes CASSLWGATGELFF.

This rearrangement joins TRBV7-9 to TRBJ2-4, with D hard to call. This CDR3 has 15 amino acids. Germline V gene lookup returns CDR1 SEHNR and CDR2 FQNEAQ (reference sequence). Between the trimmed V and J ends, which lost 4 bases and 4 bases, there was a span of 14 bases. This CDR3 reads CASSSTLEQKNIQYF. In DNA, the CDR3 is TGTGCCAGCAGCTCGACTCTCGAACAGAAAAACATTCAGTACTTC.

The V call is TRBV20-1, the J call TRBJ2-7; 7 nucleotides line up with TRBD2. Germline V gene sequence: CDR1 DFQATT, CDR2 SNEGSKA (reference sequence). The J segment lost 2 bases and the V segment lost 1 base, leaving 8 bases of the junction unmatched. The CDR3 covers 15 residues. CDR3 DNA: TGCAGTGCTAGAGGAGGGGAGGGAAGCGCCTACGAGCAGTACTTC. It encodes CSARGGEGSAYEQYF.

J is TRBJ2-3 and V is TRBV3-1; TRBD2 matches 7 bases. Germline trimming cut 4 bases from V and 2 bases from J; bases unmatched to any gene: 3. The CDR3 runs 14 residues. The germline V gene encodes CDR1 LGHDT and CDR2 YNNKEL (reference sequence). This chain's CDR3 is CASSPRDYTDTQYF. The CDR3 bases are TGTGCCAGCAGCCCCCGGGACTACACAGATACGCAGTATTTT.

This rearrangement joins TRBV29-1 to TRBJ1-1; D is perhaps TRBD1 (6 bases). The CDR3 contains 16 residues. In germline, CDR1 is SQVTM, CDR2 ANQGSEA. The ends were cut back, 7 bases at V and 7 bases at J, with 28 bases in the middle. Here the CDR3 reads CSASPRDTYSRGEAFF. CDR3 nucleotides: TGCAGCGCTTCCCCCCGGGACACATATTCGAGGGGTGAAGCTTTCTTT.

The gene calls are TRBV5-6 and TRBJ2-7; possibly TRBD1 for D (5 bases). The CDR3 sequence is 13 residues long. V lost 5 bases, J lost 1 base, and 10 bases lay in between. Germline assignment: CDR1 SGHDT and CDR2 YYEEEE. Written as DNA, the CDR3 is TGTGCCAGCAGTTTAGGGGCATCCTACGAGCAGTACTTC. Translation gives CASSLGASYEQYF. Based on the CDR3 plus reference TRBV5-6 and TRBJ2-7, the full variable domain is DAGVTQSPTHLIKTRGQQVTLRCSPKSGHDTVSWYQQALGQGPQFIFQYYEEEERQRGNFPDRFSGHQFPNYSSELNVNALLLGDSALYLCASSLGASYEQYFGPGTRLTVT.

The CDR3 is CSARDTLAQGAGSNQPQHF. CDR3 bases: TGCAGTGCTAGAGACACCCTAGCTCAGGGGGCGGGTAGCAATCAGCCCCAGCATTTT. This chain joins TRBV20-1 and TRBJ1-5; 8 bases agree with TRBD1. Germline V gene sequence: CDR1 DFQATT, CDR2 SNEGSKA (reference sequence). The CDR3 consists of 19 residues. V dropped 0 bases and J dropped 0; count of bases not matched to a gene: 13.

The V call is TRBV7-9, the J call TRBJ2-1, with TRBD2 matching over 9 bases. This CDR3 contains 17 residues. The V and J ends lost 2 bases and 0 bases, in that order; junction bases with no gene match: 5. CDR1 and CDR2 (germline): SEHNR, FQNEAQ (reference sequence). CDR3 nucleotides: TGTGCCAGCAGCTTAAGGGGTAGCGGGAGCTCCTACAATGAGCAGTTCTTC. Protein: CASSLRGSGSSYNEQFF.

This chain connects TRBV7-2 to TRBJ2-7; weak D call: TRBD2 (6 bases). Trimming cost V 0 bases and J 1 base, with 10 bases left between them. The CDR3 is made up of 15 amino acids. Germline CDR1 SGHTA, CDR2 FQGNSA. As DNA, the CDR3 is TGTGCCAGCAGCTTAGCGGCGGGGAAGTCCTACGAGCAGTACTTC. This gives the protein CASSLAAGKSYEQYF.

V and J are TRBV29-1 and TRBJ2-1; 7 bases are a match to TRBD1. This CDR3 spans 16 amino acids. Germline V gives CDR1 SQVTM, CDR2 ANQGSEA. J gave up 0 bases and V 2 bases, and 7 bases lay outside the gene matches. The CDR3 DNA is TGCAGCGTTGAAACAGGGGAAACTATCTCCTACAATGAGCAGTTCTTC. Amino acids: CSVETGETISYNEQFF.

The rearrangement joins TRBV20-1 to TRBJ2-7; 9 nucleotides line up with TRBD2. Germline V CDR1 and CDR2: DFQATT, SNEGSKA (reference sequence). V lost 7 bases to trimming and J lost 4 bases; unmatched junction nucleotides: 11. This CDR3 is built from 14 residues. The DNA for the CDR3 is TGCAGTGTTCCCCCTAGCGGGGAGACTTACGAGCAGTACTTC. Protein: CSVPPSGETYEQYF.

This rearrangement joins TRBV7-3 to TRBJ2-3, with 11 bases aligning to TRBD2. With V trimmed by 2 bases and J by 2 bases, 3 bases remained unmatched. There are 16 residues in the CDR3. The germline V gene encodes CDR1 SGHTA and CDR2 FQGTGA. DNA of the CDR3: TGTGCCAGCAGCTTACTAGCGGGGGGTTCCACAGATACGCAGTATTTT. It translates to CASSLLAGGSTDTQYF.

V gene TRBV4-1 combines with J gene TRBJ2-7; 11 bases align to TRBD2. The ends lost 3 bases at V and 5 bases at J; junction bases unmatched: 15. Germline values: CDR1 MGHRA, CDR2 YSYEKL. The CDR3 has 18 amino acids. The CDR3 loop is CASSQGHVAGGPWDEQYF. The DNA of the CDR3 is TGCGCCAGCAGCCAGGGTCATGTAGCGGGGGGGCCCTGGGACGAGCAGTACTTC.

This chain uses TRBV6-2 or TRBV6-3 with TRBJ2-5; D is unresolved. CDR3 length: 14 residues. CDR1 and CDR2 from the germline V gene are MNHEY and SVGEGT. V dropped 0 bases and J dropped 5 bases, with 10 bases sitting between them. CDR3 protein: CASSYSGRVETQYF. The CDR3 DNA follows: TGTGCCAGCAGTTACTCTGGACGGGTTGAGACCCAGTACTTC.

The V call is TRBV29-1, the J call TRBJ1-1; 10 bases map to TRBD1. The CDR3 is made up of 16 amino acids. Germline CDR1 reads SQVTM; CDR2 reads ANQGSEA. Trimming at V came to 4 bases and at J to 2 bases, leaving 10 bases not matched to a gene. The CDR3 DNA follows: TGCAGCGTTGCGACAGGGGGCTCGTTGAGAAACACTGAAGCTTTCTTT. It encodes CSVATGGSLRNTEAFF.

The table lists this clonotype with a count of one. This chain uses TRBV20-1 with TRBJ1-6; 9 bases are shared with TRBD1. V lost 4 bases and J lost 14; bases outside the gene matches: 18. Germline V gives CDR1 DFQATT, CDR2 SNEGSKA (reference sequence). The CDR3 sequence is 16 residues long. The CDR3 nucleotides read TGCAGTGCTAAGGGGGACAGGGTCAGCACCGGTCAGTCCCTCCACTTT. This codes for CSAKGDRVSTGQSLHF.

CDR3 loop: CASSVHRDSGGAEQYF. As DNA, the CDR3 is TGTGCCAGCAGCGTGCACCGGGATTCAGGAGGGGCCGAGCAGTACTTC. The chain uses TRBV9 and TRBJ2-7; the D gene is possibly TRBD2 (6 bases). CDR1 SGDLS and CDR2 YYNGEE come from the germline V gene. The CDR3 has 16 amino acids. V lost 2 bases and J 6 bases, leaving 21 bases between the germline ends. Together with reference TRBV9 and TRBJ2-7, the CDR3 gives the full variable domain: DSGVTQTPKHLITATGQRVTLRCSPRSGDLSVYWYQQSLDQGLQFLIQYYNGEERAKGNILERFSAQQFPDLHSELNLSSLELGDSALYFCASSVHRDSGGAEQYFGPGTRLTVT.

This chain uses TRBV4-2 with TRBJ2-7; 11 bases are a match to TRBD1. CDR3 length equals 16 residues. CDR1 and CDR2 (germline): LGHNA, YNFKEQ. The V segment lost 1 base and the J segment 7 bases; nucleotides outside the gene matches: 9. The CDR3 reads CASSQGRDRGSSEQYF. The CDR3 DNA reads TGTGCCAGCAGCCAAGGCCGGGACAGGGGGTCGAGTGAGCAGTACTTC.

J is TRBJ1-2 and V is TRBV12-5, with 9 bases matching TRBD1. Unmatched junction bases numbered 5, after V lost 1 base and J lost 8 bases. The length of the CDR3 is 14 residues. CDR1 and CDR2 from the germline V gene are LGHNT and FRNRAP. CDR3 bases: TGTGCTAGTGGTTTGGACAGGGGGCGTGAGGGCTACACCTTC. It encodes CASGLDRGREGYTF.

The J gene is TRBJ2-7, the V gene TRBV7-3; 9 bases map to TRBD1. In germline, CDR1 is SGHTA, CDR2 FQGTGA. V trimming: 5 bases; J trimming: 7 bases; junction bases outside the gene matches: 12. This CDR3 is built from 15 residues. For the CDR3, the DNA is TGTGCCAGCAGCACCGGGACAGGGACTGGTTGGGAGCAGTACTTC. It yields the protein CASSTGTGTGWEQYF.

The V call is TRBV9, the J call TRBJ2-1, with D perhaps TRBD1 or TRBD2 (5 bases each). The CDR3 has 17 amino acids. Germline CDR1 is SGDLS and CDR2 is YYNGEE. V was clipped by 3 bases and J by 6 bases, with 22 bases between them. DNA of the CDR3: TGTGCCAGCAGCGCACCCTCCTCCCCCTCAGGGAGCAATGAGCAGTTCTTC. It yields the protein CASSAPSSPSGSNEQFF.

Concerning this clonotype: The junction departs from the called germline gene at one end, perhaps through a read error. The genes are TRBV30 and TRBJ1-6; 9 bases line up with TRBD1. Looked up from germline, CDR1 is GTSNPN and CDR2 is SVGIG (reference sequence). There are 13 residues in the CDR3. CDR3 DNA sequence: TGTGCCTGGAGGGGACAGGGTAATCCACCCCTCCACTTT. It is translated as CAWRGQGNPPLHF.

The V and J genes are TRBV13 and TRBJ2-3; 8 bases fit TRBD2. J was trimmed by 9 bases and V by 5 bases; bases with no gene match: 16. The CDR3 consists of 16 residues. The V gene's germline CDR1 is PRHDT and CDR2 FYEKMQ (reference sequence). CDR3 loop: CASSARGVTSVATQYF. CDR3 DNA: TGTGCCAGCAGCGCGCGGGGGGTCACCAGCGTCGCCACGCAGTATTTT.